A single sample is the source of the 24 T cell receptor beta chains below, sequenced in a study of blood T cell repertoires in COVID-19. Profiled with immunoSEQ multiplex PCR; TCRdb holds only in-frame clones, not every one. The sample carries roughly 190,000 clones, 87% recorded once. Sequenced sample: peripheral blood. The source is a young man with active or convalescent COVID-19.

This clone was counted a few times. The CDR3 is CASSQSPYEQYV. The DNA for the CDR3 is TGTGCCAGCAGCCAAAGCCCCTACGAGCAGTACGTC. The chain carries TRBV28 and TRBJ2-7; D ambiguous. The CDR3 has 12 residues. Germline CDR1 and CDR2: MDHEN and SYDVKM. Trimming stripped 6 bases from V and 2 bases from J, with 8 bases between.

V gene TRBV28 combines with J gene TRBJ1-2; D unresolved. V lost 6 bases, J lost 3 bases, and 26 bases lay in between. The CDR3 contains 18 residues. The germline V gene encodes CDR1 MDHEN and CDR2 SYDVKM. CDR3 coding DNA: TGTGCCAGCAGCCAGCTAGTTAAGACTCTGCAAAATGACTATGGCTACACCTTC. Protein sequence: CASSQLVKTLQNDYGYTF.

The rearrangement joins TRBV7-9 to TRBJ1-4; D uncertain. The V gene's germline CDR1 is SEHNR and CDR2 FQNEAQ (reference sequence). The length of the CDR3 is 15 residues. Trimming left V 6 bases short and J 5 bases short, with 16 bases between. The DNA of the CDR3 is TGTGCCAGCAGTTCCCGGCACAGAGAAAATGAAAAACTGTTTTTT. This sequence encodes CASSSRHRENEKLFF.

The CDR3 bases are TGTGCCAGCAGCTTAGTGACAGGGGAGGGTGAGCAGTTCTTC. Translated: CASSLVTGEGEQFF. The chain uses TRBV13 and TRBJ2-1; a weak D match, TRBD1 (8 bases). The CDR3 sequence is 14 residues long. The V end lost 1 base, the J end lost 9 bases, and 13 bases lay between the germline ends. Germline CDR1 is PRHDT and CDR2 is FYEKMQ (reference sequence).

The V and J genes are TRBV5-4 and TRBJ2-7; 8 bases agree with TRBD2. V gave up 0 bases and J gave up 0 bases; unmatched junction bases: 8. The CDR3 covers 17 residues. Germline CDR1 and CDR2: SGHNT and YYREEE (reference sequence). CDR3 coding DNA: TGTGCCAGCAGCTTGGCTCCTAGCGGGCCTAGCTCCTACGAGCAGTACTTC. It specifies CASSLAPSGPSSYEQYF. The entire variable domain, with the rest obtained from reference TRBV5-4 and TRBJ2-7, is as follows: ETGVTQSPTHLIKTRGQQVTLRCSSQSGHNTVSWYQQALGQGPQFIFQYYREEENGRGNFPPRFSGLQFPNYSSELNVNALELDDSALYLCASSLAPSGPSSYEQYFGPGTRLTVT.

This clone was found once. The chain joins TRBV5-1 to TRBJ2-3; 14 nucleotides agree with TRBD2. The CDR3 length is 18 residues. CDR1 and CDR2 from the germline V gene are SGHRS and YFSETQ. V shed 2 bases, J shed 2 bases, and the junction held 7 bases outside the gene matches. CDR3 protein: CASSFPGTSGRVTDTQYF. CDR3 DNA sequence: TGCGCCAGCAGCTTCCCCGGGACTAGCGGGAGAGTCACAGATACGCAGTATTTT. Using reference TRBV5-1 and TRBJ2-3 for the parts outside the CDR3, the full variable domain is KAGVTQTPRYLIKTRGQQVTLSCSPISGHRSVSWYQQTPGQGLQFLFEYFSETQRNKGNFPGRFSGRQFSNSRSEMNVSTLELGDSALYLCASSFPGTSGRVTDTQYFGPGTRLTVL.

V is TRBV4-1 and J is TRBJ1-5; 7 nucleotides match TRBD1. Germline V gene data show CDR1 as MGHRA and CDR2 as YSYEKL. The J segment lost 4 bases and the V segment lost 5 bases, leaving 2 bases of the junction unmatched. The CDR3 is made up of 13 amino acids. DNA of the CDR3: TGCGCCAGCAGCGAACAGGGGAATCAGCCCCAGCATTTT. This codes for CASSEQGNQPQHF.

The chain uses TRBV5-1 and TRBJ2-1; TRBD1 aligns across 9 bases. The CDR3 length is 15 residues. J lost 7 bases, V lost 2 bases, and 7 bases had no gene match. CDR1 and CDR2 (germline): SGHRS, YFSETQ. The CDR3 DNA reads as TGCGCCAGCAGCTTCACCGGACAGGGGAAGAATGAGCAGTTCTTC. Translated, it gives CASSFTGQGKNEQFF. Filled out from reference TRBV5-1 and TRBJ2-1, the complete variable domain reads KAGVTQTPRYLIKTRGQQVTLSCSPISGHRSVSWYQQTPGQGLQFLFEYFSETQRNKGNFPGRFSGRQFSNSRSEMNVSTLELGDSALYLCASSFTGQGKNEQFFGPGTRLTVL.

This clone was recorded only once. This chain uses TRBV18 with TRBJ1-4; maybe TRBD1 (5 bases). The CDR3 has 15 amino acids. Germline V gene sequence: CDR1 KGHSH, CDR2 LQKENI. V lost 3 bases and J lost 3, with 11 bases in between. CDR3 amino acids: CASSPQGSANEKLFF. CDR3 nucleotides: TGTGCCAGCTCACCGCAGGGATCAGCTAATGAAAAACTGTTTTTT.

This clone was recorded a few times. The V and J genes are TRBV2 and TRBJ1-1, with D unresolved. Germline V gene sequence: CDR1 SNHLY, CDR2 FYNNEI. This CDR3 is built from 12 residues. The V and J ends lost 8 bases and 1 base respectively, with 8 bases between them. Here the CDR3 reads CASGRENTEAFF. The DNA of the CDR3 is TGTGCCAGCGGTCGGGAGAACACTGAAGCTTTCTTT.

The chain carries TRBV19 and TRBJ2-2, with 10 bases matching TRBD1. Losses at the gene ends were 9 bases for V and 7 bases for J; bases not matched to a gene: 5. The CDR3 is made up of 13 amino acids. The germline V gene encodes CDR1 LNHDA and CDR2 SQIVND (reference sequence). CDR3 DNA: TGTGCCAGCCGACAGGGGGCTGGCGGGGAGCTGTTTTTT. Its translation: CASRQGAGGELFF.

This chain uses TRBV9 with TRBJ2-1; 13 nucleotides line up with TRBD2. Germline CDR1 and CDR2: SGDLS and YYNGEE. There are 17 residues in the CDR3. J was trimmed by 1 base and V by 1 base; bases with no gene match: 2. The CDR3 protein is CASSVSLAGGSYNEQFF. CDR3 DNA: TGTGCCAGCAGCGTATCACTAGCGGGAGGGTCCTACAATGAGCAGTTCTTC.

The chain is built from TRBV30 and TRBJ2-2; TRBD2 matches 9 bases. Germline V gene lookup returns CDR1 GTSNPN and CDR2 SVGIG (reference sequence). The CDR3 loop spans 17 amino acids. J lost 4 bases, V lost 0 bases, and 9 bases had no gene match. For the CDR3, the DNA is TGTGCCTGGAGTGTTGCAGCGGGAGGAGTGCGCACCGGGGAGCTGTTTTTT. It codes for CAWSVAAGGVRTGELFF.

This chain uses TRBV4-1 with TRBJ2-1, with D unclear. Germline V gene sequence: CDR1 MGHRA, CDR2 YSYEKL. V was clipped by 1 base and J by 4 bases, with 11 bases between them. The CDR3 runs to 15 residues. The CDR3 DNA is TGCGCCAGCAGCCAAGGTGTTACAGCTTACAATGAGCAGTTCTTC. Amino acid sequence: CASSQGVTAYNEQFF.

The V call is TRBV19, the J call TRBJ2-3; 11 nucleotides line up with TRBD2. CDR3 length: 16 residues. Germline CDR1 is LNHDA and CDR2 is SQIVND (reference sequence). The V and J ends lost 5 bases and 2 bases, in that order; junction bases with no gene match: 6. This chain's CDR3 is CASSVLAGGFTDTQYF. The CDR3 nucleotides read TGTGCCAGTAGTGTTCTAGCGGGAGGCTTCACAGATACGCAGTATTTT.

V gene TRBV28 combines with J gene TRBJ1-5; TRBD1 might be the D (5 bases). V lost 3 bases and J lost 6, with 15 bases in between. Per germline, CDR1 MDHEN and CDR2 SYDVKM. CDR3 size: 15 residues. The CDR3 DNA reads TGTGCCAGCAGTTTCTGGCCCGGCGGGGGTCAGCCCCAGCATTTT. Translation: CASSFWPGGGQPQHF.

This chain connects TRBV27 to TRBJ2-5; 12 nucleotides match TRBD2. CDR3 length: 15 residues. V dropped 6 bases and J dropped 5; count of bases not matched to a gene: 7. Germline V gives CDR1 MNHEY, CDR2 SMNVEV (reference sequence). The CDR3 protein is CASRTTSGSVETQYF. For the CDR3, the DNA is TGTGCCAGCAGAACGACTAGCGGGAGTGTGGAGACCCAGTACTTC.

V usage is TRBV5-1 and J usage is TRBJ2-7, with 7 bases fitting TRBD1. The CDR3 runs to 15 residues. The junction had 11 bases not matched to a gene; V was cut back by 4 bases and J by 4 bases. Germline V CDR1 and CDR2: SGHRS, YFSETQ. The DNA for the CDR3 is TGCGCCAGCAGCGTCACCGGGACAGCGAGTTACGAGCAGTACTTC. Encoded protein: CASSVTGTASYEQYF.

The CDR3 region has the DNA TGTGCCAGCACCGGGGATCGTTATGGAAACACCATATATTTT. As protein: CASTGDRYGNTIYF. V usage is TRBV28 and J usage is TRBJ1-3; D is unclear. The germline V gene encodes CDR1 MDHEN and CDR2 SYDVKM. This CDR3 has 14 amino acids. Trimming removed 7 bases from V and 3 bases from J, with 13 bases in between.

CDR3 coding DNA: TGTGCCAGCAGCTTACTCCGTAGGCAGGGTGGTTCACCCCTCCACTTT. This codes for CASSLLRRQGGSPLHF. The chain has TRBV7-6 and TRBJ1-6; weak D call: TRBD1 (5 bases). The germline CDR1 and CDR2 sequences are SGHVS and FNYEAQ. V gave up 2 bases and J gave up 9 bases, with 17 bases separating them. CDR3 length: 16 residues.

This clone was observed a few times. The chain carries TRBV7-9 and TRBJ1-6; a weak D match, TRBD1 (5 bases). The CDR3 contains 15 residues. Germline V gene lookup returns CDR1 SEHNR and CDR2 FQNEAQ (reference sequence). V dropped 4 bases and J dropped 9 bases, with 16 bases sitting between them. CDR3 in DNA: TGTGCCAGCAGCTCCCAGCCAGGGAGGGGTTCACCCCTCCACTTT. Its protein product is CASSSQPGRGSPLHF.

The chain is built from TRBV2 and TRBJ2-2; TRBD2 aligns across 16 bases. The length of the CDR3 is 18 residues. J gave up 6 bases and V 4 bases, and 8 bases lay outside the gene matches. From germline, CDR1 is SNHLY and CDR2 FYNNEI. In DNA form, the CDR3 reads TGTGCCAGCAGTGCACGCAGCGGGACTAGCGGGGGGGCCGGGGAGCTGTTTTTT. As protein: CASSARSGTSGGAGELFF.

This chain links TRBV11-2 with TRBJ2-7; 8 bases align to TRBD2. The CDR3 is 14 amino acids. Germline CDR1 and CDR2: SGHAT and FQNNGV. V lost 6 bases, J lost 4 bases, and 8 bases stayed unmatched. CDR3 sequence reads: CASRQTSDGYEQYF. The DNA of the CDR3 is TGTGCCAGCAGACAGACTAGCGATGGATACGAGCAGTACTTC.

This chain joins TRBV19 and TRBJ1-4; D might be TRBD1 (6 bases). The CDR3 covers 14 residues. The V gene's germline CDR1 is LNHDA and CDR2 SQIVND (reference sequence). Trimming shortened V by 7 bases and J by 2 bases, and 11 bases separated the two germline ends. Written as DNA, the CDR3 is TGTGCCAGTAACAACAGGGTGACTAATGAAAAACTGTTTTTT. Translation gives CASNNRVTNEKLFF.